These 6 T cell receptor beta chains originate from one sample sequenced in a study of CD4 T cells in relation to SARS-CoV-2 and coronaviruses. Unexposed donor CD4+ T cells date from about 2011-2018, before the COVID-19 pandemic. Assay: immunoSEQ multiplex PCR; the TCRdb copy retains only in-frame clones and omits some. The table has nearly 70,000 clones, approximately 93% seen once. Input material: naive CD4+ T cells from PBMCs. Stated subset: naive CD4+ T cells isolated by negative enrichment. These TCRs come from a human donor in good health.

The chain recombines TRBV28 with TRBJ2-3; a weak D match, TRBD1 (5 bases). The V gene lost 5 bases and the J gene lost 3 bases, with 12 bases spanning the gap. From germline, CDR1 is MDHEN and CDR2 SYDVKM. The CDR3 contains 14 residues. For the CDR3, the DNA is TGTGCCAGCAGTGGAGCTCCAGGGACAGATACGCAGTATTTT. It specifies CASSGAPGTDTQYF.

This clone was observed a few times. The chain couples TRBV29-1 to TRBJ2-7; D gene ambiguous. From germline, CDR1 is SQVTM and CDR2 ANQGSEA. The V and J ends lost 6 bases and 1 base respectively, with 16 bases between them. CDR3 length: 14 amino acids. CDR3 protein: CSVQDGTYSYEQYF. In DNA form, the CDR3 reads TGCAGCGTCCAAGACGGAACCTATTCCTACGAGCAGTACTTC.

The rearrangement joins TRBV2 to TRBJ1-4, with 12 bases identical to TRBD1. The CDR3 covers 13 residues. Germline assignment: CDR1 SNHLY and CDR2 FYNNEI. J was trimmed by 14 bases and V by 7 bases; bases with no gene match: 8. The CDR3 DNA reads as TGTGCCAGCAACCGGGACAGGGGGCGATGGCTGTTTTTT. This encodes CASNRDRGRWLFF.

This sequence joins TRBV11-2 and TRBJ2-5; 7 bases align to TRBD1. Looked up from germline, CDR1 is SGHAT and CDR2 is FQNNGV. The CDR3 consists of 14 residues. J was trimmed by 1 base and V by 5 bases; bases with no gene match: 4. The CDR3 DNA reads TGTGCCAGCAGCCAAGGGACAGTCCAAGAGACCCAGTACTTC. Its protein is CASSQGTVQETQYF.

The genes are TRBV6-5 and TRBJ2-5, with 11 bases matching TRBD1. The CDR3 sequence is 15 residues long. Losses at the gene ends were 4 bases for V and 5 bases for J; bases not matched to a gene: 6. Germline V gene sequence: CDR1 MNHEY, CDR2 SVGAGI. The DNA for the CDR3 is TGTGCCAGCAGTTCCCCGGGACAGGGGGAGGAGACCCAGTACTTC. Translating gives CASSSPGQGEETQYF.

CDR3 DNA: TGTGCCAGCAGCTTAGTTACAGGGCAGTACGGAAACACCATATATTTT. Residues: CASSLVTGQYGNTIYF. V gene TRBV11-2 combines with J gene TRBJ1-3, with a tentative D call TRBD1 (6 bases). Trimming removed 1 base from V and 4 bases from J, with 14 bases in between. CDR3 length: 16 residues. Germline V gene lookup returns CDR1 SGHAT and CDR2 FQNNGV.